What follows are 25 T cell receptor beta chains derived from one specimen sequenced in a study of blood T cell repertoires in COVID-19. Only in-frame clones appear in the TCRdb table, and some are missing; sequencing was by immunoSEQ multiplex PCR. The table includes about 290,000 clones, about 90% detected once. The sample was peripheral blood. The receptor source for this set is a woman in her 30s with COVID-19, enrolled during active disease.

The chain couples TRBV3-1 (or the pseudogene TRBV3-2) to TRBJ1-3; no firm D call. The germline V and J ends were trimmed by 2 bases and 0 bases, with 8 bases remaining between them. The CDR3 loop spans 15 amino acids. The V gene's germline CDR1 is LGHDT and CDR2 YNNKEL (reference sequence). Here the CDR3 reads CASSQQAPSGNTIYF. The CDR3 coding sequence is TGTGCCAGCAGCCAACAGGCTCCCTCTGGAAACACCATATATTTT.

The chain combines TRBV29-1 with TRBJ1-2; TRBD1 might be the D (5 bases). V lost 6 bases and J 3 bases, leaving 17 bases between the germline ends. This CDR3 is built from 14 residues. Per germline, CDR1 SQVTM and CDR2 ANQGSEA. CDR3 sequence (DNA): TGCAGCGTGGTCCCGTCGGGGGGGGACTATGGCTACACCTTC. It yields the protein CSVVPSGGDYGYTF.

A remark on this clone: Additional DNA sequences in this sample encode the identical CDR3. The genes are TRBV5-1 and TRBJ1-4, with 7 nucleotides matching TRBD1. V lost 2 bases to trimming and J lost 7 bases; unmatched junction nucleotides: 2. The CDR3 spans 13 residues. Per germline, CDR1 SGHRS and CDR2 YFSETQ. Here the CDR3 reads CASSFQGGEKLFF. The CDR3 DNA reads TGCGCCAGCAGCTTCCAGGGGGGTGAAAAACTGTTTTTT. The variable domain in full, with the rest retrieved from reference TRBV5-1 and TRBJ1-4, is KAGVTQTPRYLIKTRGQQVTLSCSPISGHRSVSWYQQTPGQGLQFLFEYFSETQRNKGNFPGRFSGRQFSNSRSEMNVSTLELGDSALYLCASSFQGGEKLFFGSGTQLSVL.

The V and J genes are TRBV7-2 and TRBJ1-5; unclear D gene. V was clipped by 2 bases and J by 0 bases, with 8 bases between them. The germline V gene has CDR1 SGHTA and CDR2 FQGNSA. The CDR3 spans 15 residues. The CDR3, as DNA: TGTGCCAGCAGCTTAACAGCCATTAGCAATCAGCCCCAGCATTTT. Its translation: CASSLTAISNQPQHF.

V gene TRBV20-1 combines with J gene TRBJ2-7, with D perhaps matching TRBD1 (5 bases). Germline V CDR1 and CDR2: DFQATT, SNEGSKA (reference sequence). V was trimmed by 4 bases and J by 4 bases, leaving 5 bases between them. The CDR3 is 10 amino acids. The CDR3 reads CSAKGYEQYF. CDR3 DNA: TGCAGTGCTAAGGGGTACGAGCAGTACTTC.

The CDR3 loop reads CASSYSYEQYF. CDR3 nucleotides: TGTGCCAGCAGTTACTCTTACGAGCAGTACTTC. V usage is TRBV11-2 and J usage is TRBJ2-7; no firm D call. V was cut by 6 bases and J by 4 bases, with 7 bases left in between. The CDR3 loop spans 11 amino acids. Germline V CDR1 and CDR2: SGHAT, FQNNGV.

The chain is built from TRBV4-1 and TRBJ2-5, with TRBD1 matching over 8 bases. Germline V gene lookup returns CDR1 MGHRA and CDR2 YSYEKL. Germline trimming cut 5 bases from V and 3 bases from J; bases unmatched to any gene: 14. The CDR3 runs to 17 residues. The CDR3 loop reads CASSYTQGASREETQYF. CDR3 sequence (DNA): TGCGCCAGCAGCTACACGCAGGGGGCCAGTAGGGAAGAGACCCAGTACTTC.

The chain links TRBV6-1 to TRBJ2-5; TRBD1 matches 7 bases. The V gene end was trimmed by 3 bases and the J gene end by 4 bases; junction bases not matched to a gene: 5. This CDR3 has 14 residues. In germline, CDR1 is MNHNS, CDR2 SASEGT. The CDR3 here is CASSEAGGLETQYF. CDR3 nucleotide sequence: TGTGCCAGCAGTGAGGCAGGGGGATTAGAGACCCAGTACTTC.

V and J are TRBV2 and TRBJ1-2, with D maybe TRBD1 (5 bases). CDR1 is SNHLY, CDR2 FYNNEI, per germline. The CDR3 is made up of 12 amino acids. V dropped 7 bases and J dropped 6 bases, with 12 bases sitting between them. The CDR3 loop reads CASMVGVDGYTF. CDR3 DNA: TGTGCCAGCATGGTAGGGGTGGATGGCTACACCTTC.

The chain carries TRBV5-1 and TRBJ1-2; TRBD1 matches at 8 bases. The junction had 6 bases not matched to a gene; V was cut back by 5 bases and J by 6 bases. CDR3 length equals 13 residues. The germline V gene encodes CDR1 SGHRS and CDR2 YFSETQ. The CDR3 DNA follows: TGCGCCAGCAGACCCGGACAGGGAGATGGCTACACCTTC. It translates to CASRPGQGDGYTF.

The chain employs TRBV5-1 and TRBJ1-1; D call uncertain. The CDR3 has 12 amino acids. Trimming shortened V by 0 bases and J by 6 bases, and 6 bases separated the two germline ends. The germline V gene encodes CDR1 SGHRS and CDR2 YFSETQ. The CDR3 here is CASSLVGSEAFF. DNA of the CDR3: TGCGCCAGCAGCTTGGTGGGCTCTGAAGCTTTCTTT.

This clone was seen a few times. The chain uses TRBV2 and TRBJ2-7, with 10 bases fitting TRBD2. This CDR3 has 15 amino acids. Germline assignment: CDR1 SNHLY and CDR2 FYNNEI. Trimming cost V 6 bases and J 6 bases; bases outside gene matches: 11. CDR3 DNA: TGTGCCAGCAGCCTTGTTAGCGGGGGGTATGCCGAGCAGTACTTC. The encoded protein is CASSLVSGGYAEQYF.

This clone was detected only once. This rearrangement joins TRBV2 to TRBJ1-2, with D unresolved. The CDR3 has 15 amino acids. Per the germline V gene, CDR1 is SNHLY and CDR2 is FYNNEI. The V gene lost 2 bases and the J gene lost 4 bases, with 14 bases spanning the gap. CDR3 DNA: TGTGCCAGCAGTGAACCCACTGGGTCTAGCTATGGCTACACCTTC. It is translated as CASSEPTGSSYGYTF.

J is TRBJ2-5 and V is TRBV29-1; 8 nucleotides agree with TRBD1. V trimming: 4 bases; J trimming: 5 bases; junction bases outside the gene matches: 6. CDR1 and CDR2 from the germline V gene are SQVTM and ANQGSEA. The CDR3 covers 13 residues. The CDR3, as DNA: TGCAGCGTTGCACAGACAGGGGCCGAGACCCAGTACTTC. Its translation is CSVAQTGAETQYF.

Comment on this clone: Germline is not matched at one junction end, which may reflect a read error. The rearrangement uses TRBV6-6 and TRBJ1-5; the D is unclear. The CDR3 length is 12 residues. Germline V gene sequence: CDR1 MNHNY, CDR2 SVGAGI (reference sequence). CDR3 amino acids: CASSDSYQPQHF. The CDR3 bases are TGTGCCAGCAGCGATAGCTATCAGCCCCAGCATTTT.

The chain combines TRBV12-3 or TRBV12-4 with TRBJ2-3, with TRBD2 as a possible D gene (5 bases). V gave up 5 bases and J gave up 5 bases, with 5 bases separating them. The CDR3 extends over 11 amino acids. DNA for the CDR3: TGTGCCAGCAGTGAGGGAGATACGCAGTATTTT. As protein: CASSEGDTQYF.

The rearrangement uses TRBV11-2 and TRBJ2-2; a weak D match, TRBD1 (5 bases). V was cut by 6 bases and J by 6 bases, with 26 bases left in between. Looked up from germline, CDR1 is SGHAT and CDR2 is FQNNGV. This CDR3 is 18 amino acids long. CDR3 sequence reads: CASSPHPPRAGLAGELFF. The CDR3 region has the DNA TGTGCCAGCAGTCCCCACCCTCCTAGGGCAGGGCTCGCCGGGGAGCTGTTTTTT.

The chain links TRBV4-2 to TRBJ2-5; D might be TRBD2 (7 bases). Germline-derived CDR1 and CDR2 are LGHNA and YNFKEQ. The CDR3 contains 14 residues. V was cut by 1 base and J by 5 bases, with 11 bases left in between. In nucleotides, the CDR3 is TGTGCCAGCAGCCAAGCGGGGGGCCTGGAGACCCAGTACTTC. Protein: CASSQAGGLETQYF.

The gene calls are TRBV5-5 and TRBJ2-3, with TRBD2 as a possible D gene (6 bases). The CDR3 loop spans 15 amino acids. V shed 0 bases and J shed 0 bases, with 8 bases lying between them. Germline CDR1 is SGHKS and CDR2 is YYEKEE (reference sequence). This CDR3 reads CASSLGTTSTDTQYF. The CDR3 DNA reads TGTGCCAGCAGCTTGGGGACTACTAGCACAGATACGCAGTATTTT.

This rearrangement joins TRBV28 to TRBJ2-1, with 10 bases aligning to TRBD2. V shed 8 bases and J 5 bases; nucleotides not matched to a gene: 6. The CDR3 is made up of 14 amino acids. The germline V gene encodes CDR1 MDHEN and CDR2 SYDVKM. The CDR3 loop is CASGLAGGDNEQFF. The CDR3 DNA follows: TGTGCCAGCGGGTTAGCGGGGGGCGACAATGAGCAGTTCTTC.

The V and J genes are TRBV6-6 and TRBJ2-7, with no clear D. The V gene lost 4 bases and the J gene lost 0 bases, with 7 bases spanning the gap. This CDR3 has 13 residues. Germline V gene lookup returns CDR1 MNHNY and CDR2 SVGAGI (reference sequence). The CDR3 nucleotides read TGTGCCAGCAGTTCCAGGCGCTCCTACGAGCAGTACTTC. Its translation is CASSSRRSYEQYF.

The CDR3 region is CASPFNTGFGNTIYF. The CDR3 coding sequence is TGTGCCAGCCCGTTTAATACAGGGTTCGGAAACACCATATATTTT. The rearrangement links TRBV6-4 to TRBJ1-3; the D gene is possibly TRBD1 (6 bases). The germline V gene encodes CDR1 MRHNA and CDR2 SNTAGT. The ends were cut back, 8 bases at V and 4 bases at J, with 18 bases in the middle. The CDR3 loop spans 15 amino acids.

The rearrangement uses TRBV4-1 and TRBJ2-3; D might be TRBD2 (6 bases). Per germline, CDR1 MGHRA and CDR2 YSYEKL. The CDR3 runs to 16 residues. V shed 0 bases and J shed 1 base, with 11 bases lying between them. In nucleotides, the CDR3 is TGCGCCAGCAGCCAAGAAATTGGCGGGGGCACAGATACGCAGTATTTT. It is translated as CASSQEIGGGTDTQYF.

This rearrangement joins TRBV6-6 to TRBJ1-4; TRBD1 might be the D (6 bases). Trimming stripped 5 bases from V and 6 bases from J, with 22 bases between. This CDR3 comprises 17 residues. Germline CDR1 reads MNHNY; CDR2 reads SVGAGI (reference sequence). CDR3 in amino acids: CASSPSAPGHRDEKLFF. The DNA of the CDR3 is TGTGCCAGCAGTCCCTCCGCCCCGGGACACCGGGATGAAAAACTGTTTTTT.

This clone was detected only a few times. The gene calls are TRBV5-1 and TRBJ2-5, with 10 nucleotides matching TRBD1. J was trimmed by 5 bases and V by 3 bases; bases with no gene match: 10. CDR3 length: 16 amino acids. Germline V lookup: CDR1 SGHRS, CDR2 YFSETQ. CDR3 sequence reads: CASSYPRQGAWETQYF. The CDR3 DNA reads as TGCGCCAGCAGCTATCCCCGACAGGGGGCTTGGGAGACCCAGTACTTC.